Below, one TCR beta chain is given with its context. The data are from a study of blood T cell repertoires in COVID-19. Study in general: Acute-phase and convalescent COVID-19 samples originated in the United States, Italy and Spain. T cells, B-cell-depleted T cells, or PBMCs provided the cDNA or gDNA that served as material.

Trimming at V came to 0 bases and at J to 3 bases, leaving 3 bases not matched to a gene. The CDR3 loop spans 16 amino acids. Looked up from germline, CDR1 is SGDLS and CDR2 is YYNGEE. Authors' methods: For nucleated cells, counts were estimated from reference gene primer amplification. Generated by immunoSEQ multiplex PCR, the TCRdb table keeps only in-frame clones and is missing some. That table gives V, J and clone size, and the DNA gave D and trimming. The repertoire holds 200,000 to 250,000 clones, with around nine tenths as singletons. This clonotype was obtained from a man between 60 and 75 years old who had recovered from COVID-19. The chain is built from TRBV9 and TRBJ2-3; TRBD2 matches at 11 bases. Sequenced material: peripheral blood. The chain's CDR3 is CASSVAASGRTDTQYF. Here the CDR3 DNA reads TGTGCCAGCAGCGTAGCAGCTAGCGGGAGGACAGATACGCAGTATTTT. The full variable domain, in which reference TRBV9 and TRBJ2-3 provide the parts outside the CDR3, is DSGVTQTPKHLITATGQRVTLRCSPRSGDLSVYWYQQSLDQGLQFLIQYYNGEERAKGNILERFSAQQFPDLHSELNLSSLELGDSALYFCASSVAASGRTDTQYFGPGTRLTVL.